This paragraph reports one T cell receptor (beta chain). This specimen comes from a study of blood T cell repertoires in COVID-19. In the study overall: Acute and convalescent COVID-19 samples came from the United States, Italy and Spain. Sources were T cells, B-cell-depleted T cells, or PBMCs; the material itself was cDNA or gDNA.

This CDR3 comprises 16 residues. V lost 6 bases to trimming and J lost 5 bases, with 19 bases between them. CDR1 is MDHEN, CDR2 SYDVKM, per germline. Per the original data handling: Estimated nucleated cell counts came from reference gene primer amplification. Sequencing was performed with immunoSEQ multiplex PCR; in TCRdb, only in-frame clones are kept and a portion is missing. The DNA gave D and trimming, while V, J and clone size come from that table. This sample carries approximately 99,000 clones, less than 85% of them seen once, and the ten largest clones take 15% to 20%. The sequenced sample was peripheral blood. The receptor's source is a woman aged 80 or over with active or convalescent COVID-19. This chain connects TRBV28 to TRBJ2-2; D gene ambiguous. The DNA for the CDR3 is TGTGCCAGCAGCGCCCAGGCCGAATCGGAAACCGGGGAGCTGTTTTTT. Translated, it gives CASSAQAESETGELFF. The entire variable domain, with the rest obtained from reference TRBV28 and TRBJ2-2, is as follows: DVKVTQSSRYLVKRTGEKVFLECVQDMDHENMFWYRQDPGLGLRLIYFSYDVKMKEKGDIPEGYSVSREKKERFSLILESASTNQTSMYLCASSAQAESETGELFFGEGSRLTVL.